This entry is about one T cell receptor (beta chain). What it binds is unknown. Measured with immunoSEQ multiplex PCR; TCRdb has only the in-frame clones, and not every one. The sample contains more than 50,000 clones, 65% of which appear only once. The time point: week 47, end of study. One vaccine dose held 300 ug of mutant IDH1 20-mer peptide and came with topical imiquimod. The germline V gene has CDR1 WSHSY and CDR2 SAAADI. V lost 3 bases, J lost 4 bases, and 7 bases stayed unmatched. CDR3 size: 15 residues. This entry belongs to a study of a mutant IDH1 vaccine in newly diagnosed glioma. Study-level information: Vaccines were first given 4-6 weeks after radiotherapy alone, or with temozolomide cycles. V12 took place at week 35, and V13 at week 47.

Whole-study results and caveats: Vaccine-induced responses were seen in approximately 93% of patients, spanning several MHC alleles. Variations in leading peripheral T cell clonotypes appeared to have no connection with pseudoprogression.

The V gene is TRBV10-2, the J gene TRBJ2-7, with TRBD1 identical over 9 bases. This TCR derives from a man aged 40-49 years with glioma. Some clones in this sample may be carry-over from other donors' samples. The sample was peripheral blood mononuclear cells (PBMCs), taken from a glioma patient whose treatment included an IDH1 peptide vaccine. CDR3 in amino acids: CASSDTTGGTYEQYF. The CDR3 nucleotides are TGCGCCAGCAGTGATACTACAGGGGGCACGTACGAGCAGTACTTC.